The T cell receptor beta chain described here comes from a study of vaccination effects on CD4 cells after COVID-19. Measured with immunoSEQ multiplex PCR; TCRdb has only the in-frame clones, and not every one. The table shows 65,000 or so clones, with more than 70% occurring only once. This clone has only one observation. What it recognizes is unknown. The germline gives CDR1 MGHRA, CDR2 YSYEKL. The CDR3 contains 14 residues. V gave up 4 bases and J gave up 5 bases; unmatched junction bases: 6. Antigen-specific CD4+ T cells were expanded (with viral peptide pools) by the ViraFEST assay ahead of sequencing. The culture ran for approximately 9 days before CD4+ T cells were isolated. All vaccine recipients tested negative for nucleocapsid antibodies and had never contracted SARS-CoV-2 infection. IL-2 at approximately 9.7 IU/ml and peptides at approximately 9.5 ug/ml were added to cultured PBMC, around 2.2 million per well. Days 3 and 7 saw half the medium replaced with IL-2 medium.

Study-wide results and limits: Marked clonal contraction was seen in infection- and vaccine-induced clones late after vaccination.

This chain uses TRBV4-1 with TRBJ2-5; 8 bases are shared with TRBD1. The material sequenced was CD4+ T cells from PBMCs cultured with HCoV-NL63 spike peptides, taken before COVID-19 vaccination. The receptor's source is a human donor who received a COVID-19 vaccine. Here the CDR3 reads CASSPQGVRETQYF. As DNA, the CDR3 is TGCGCCAGCAGCCCACAGGGGGTTCGGGAGACCCAGTACTTC.